Shown below are 31 T cell receptor beta chains from a single sample sequenced in a study of control samples from healthy donors and cancer patients. Produced via immunoSEQ multiplex PCR; TCRdb's table is partial and in-frame only. This sample contains under 200,000 clones. Source material: blood. Receptors originate from a woman in her 30s in good health.

The chain couples TRBV11-2 to TRBJ2-3, with 8 bases aligning to TRBD2. V was clipped by 0 bases and J by 3 bases; unmatched bases: 8. The CDR3 runs 17 residues. Looked up from germline, CDR1 is SGHAT and CDR2 is FQNNGV. The CDR3, as DNA: TGTGCCAGCAGCTTAGATAGACGGGGGGGCCCTACAGATACGCAGTATTTT. This gives the protein CASSLDRRGGPTDTQYF.

J is TRBJ2-7 and V is TRBV7-9; 11 bases match TRBD2. With V trimmed by 3 bases and J by 3 bases, 4 bases remained unmatched. Germline-derived CDR1 and CDR2 are SEHNR and FQNEAQ (reference sequence). The CDR3 runs to 15 residues. The CDR3 here is CASSLGLAVLYEQYF. Here the CDR3 DNA reads TGTGCCAGCAGCTTGGGACTAGCGGTGCTCTACGAGCAGTACTTC.

This rearrangement joins TRBV6-2 or TRBV6-3 to TRBJ2-5; D perhaps matches TRBD1 (5 bases). The V gene's germline CDR1 is MNHEY and CDR2 SVGEGT. V lost 6 bases to trimming and J lost 5 bases, with 16 bases between them. The CDR3 has 14 residues. CDR3: CASSPTQGAETQYF. CDR3 DNA sequence: TGTGCCAGCAGCCCTACTCAAGGGGCCGAGACCCAGTACTTC.

This chain links TRBV5-1 with TRBJ1-4; D call uncertain. CDR1 and CDR2 from the germline V gene are SGHRS and YFSETQ. This CDR3 spans 11 amino acids. Trimming left V 3 bases short and J 5 bases short, with 2 bases between. CDR3 region: CASSSNEKLFF. The CDR3 nucleotides are TGCGCCAGCAGCTCAAATGAAAAACTGTTTTTT.

The rearrangement links TRBV20-1 to TRBJ2-3; D is possibly TRBD2 (5 bases). The CDR3 is 15 amino acids. Trimming took 4 bases from V and 0 from J, leaving 14 bases between them. Germline loops: CDR1 DFQATT, CDR2 SNEGSKA (reference sequence). CDR3 residues: CSANERRTSTDTQYF. The DNA for the CDR3 is TGCAGTGCTAATGAAAGGAGGACTAGCACAGATACGCAGTATTTT.

This rearrangement joins TRBV18 to TRBJ1-2; 8 bases fit TRBD1. CDR3 length equals 16 residues. V lost 0 bases to trimming and J lost 6 bases; unmatched junction nucleotides: 9. Germline values: CDR1 KGHSH, CDR2 LQKENI. CDR3 nucleotides: TGTGCCAGCTCACCACCGAATTGGACAGGGCGAAATGGCTACACCTTC. It translates to CASSPPNWTGRNGYTF.

The rearrangement uses TRBV2 and TRBJ2-5; D may be TRBD2 (6 bases). The CDR3 is made up of 17 amino acids. Germline CDR1 SNHLY, CDR2 FYNNEI. V was pared by 0 bases and J by 7 bases, with 21 bases between. CDR3 nucleotide sequence: TGTGCCAGCAGTGAAGCGCCAAGTGTAGGCCTCGGGGGGACCCAGTACTTC. It encodes CASSEAPSVGLGGTQYF.

The V and J genes are TRBV3-1 (or the pseudogene TRBV3-2) and TRBJ2-5, with a tentative D call TRBD2 (5 bases). The germline gives CDR1 LGHDT, CDR2 YNNKEL (reference sequence). This CDR3 contains 13 residues. The V and J ends lost 4 bases and 5 bases respectively, with 11 bases between them. CDR3 coding DNA: TGTGCCAGCAGCCCCCGGGAACGGGAGACCCAGTACTTC. Translated, it gives CASSPRERETQYF.

The chain couples TRBV28 to TRBJ1-4; weak D call: TRBD1 (5 bases). The CDR3 totals 16 residues. Germline CDR1 MDHEN, CDR2 SYDVKM. V gave up 2 bases and J gave up 7 bases, with 17 bases separating them. CDR3 nucleotides: TGTGCCAGCAGTTTAGAAGGAGCTGCCCAGGGTGAAAAACTGTTTTTT. This gives the protein CASSLEGAAQGEKLFF.

The rearrangement links TRBV27 to TRBJ1-2; no reliable D call. This CDR3 spans 10 amino acids. V dropped 8 bases and J dropped 3 bases, with 4 bases sitting between them. CDR1 is MNHEY and CDR2 is SMNVEV in the germline V gene (reference sequence). The CDR3: CASRYYGYTF. The DNA of the CDR3 is TGTGCCAGCCGATACTATGGCTACACCTTC.

The chain is built from TRBV5-1 and TRBJ2-7; 7 bases are shared with TRBD1. Germline V gene data show CDR1 as SGHRS and CDR2 as YFSETQ. CDR3 size: 16 residues. The ends lost 4 bases at V and 3 bases at J; junction bases unmatched: 13. In DNA form, the CDR3 reads TGCGCCAGCAGCCCGGCGAGGGTCGGGGACAGCTACGAGCAGTACTTC. This translates into CASSPARVGDSYEQYF.

The J gene is TRBJ2-4, the V gene TRBV5-6; no clear D. Germline V gene data show CDR1 as SGHDT and CDR2 as YYEEEE. With 1 base removed from V and 6 bases from J, the gap between germline ends came to 2 bases. The CDR3 consists of 11 residues. The CDR3: CASSLRNIQYF. CDR3 nucleotide sequence: TGTGCCAGCAGCTTGAGAAACATTCAGTACTTC.

CDR3 loop: CASSFGKIGDGYTF. Here the CDR3 DNA reads TGCGCCAGCAGCTTCGGGAAGATAGGCGATGGCTACACCTTC. The chain links TRBV5-1 to TRBJ1-2; no definite D call. The CDR3 runs 14 residues. V dropped 2 bases and J dropped 6 bases, with 14 bases sitting between them. The germline V gene has CDR1 SGHRS and CDR2 YFSETQ.

The V call is TRBV5-5, the J call TRBJ2-1; D may correspond to TRBD1 or TRBD2 (5 bases each). The V end lost 1 base, the J end lost 4 bases, and 6 bases lay between the germline ends. The CDR3 extends over 13 amino acids. CDR1 is SGHKS and CDR2 is YYEKEE in the germline V gene (reference sequence). The CDR3 coding sequence is TGTGCCAGCAGCTTGTGGGGGTACAATGAGCAGTTCTTC. This encodes CASSLWGYNEQFF.

The genes are TRBV9 and TRBJ1-1; TRBD1 is a possible D gene (5 bases). Germline CDR1 reads SGDLS; CDR2 reads YYNGEE. Deletions cut 0 bases from V and 0 bases from J, with 9 bases between. This CDR3 is 15 amino acids long. The CDR3 DNA is TGTGCCAGCAGCGTAGTGGGGGGATTGAACACTGAAGCTTTCTTT. Encoded protein: CASSVVGGLNTEAFF.

This sequence joins TRBV6-2 or TRBV6-3 and TRBJ2-1; 9 bases fit TRBD1. Germline V gene data show CDR1 as MNHEY and CDR2 as SVGEGT. V lost 5 bases, J lost 8 bases, and 13 bases stayed unmatched. CDR3 length: 16 amino acids. The CDR3 DNA reads as TGTGCCAGCAGTGCTCGGGACAGGGTCGTGAGGGATGAGCAGTTCTTC. Residues: CASSARDRVVRDEQFF.

This rearrangement joins TRBV2 to TRBJ1-1; the D is unclear. The germline gives CDR1 SNHLY, CDR2 FYNNEI. Trimming pared 6 bases from V and 2 bases from J, leaving 10 bases between. The CDR3 runs 13 residues. The CDR3: CASSPFVNTEAFF. The CDR3, as DNA: TGTGCCAGCAGCCCTTTCGTAAACACTGAAGCTTTCTTT.

The chain is built from TRBV4-2 and TRBJ2-7; D call uncertain. Germline V gene sequence: CDR1 LGHNA, CDR2 YNFKEQ. V was pared by 2 bases and J by 0 bases, with 14 bases between. The CDR3 totals 16 residues. The CDR3: CASSQRATRPSYEQYF. The DNA for the CDR3 is TGTGCCAGCAGCCAAAGGGCGACAAGGCCCTCCTACGAGCAGTACTTC.

The chain couples TRBV28 to TRBJ1-3; perhaps TRBD1 as D (5 bases). V shed 6 bases and J shed 0 bases, with 12 bases lying between them. Germline V CDR1 and CDR2: MDHEN, SYDVKM. The CDR3 is made up of 15 amino acids. The CDR3 spells CASSVQGSSGNTIYF. CDR3 DNA sequence: TGTGCCAGCAGCGTTCAGGGATCCTCTGGAAACACCATATATTTT.

J is TRBJ2-1 and V is TRBV2; TRBD2 matches 13 bases. This CDR3 comprises 16 residues. Germline V gene sequence: CDR1 SNHLY, CDR2 FYNNEI. With 10 bases clipped from V and 1 base from J, the junction kept 7 bases outside the gene matches. CDR3 bases: TGTGCCACCCCTGGACTAGCGGGGGCATCCTACAATGAGCAGTTCTTC. Translating it yields CATPGLAGASYNEQFF.

V is TRBV4-2 and J is TRBJ1-2; no clear D. The CDR3 is 15 amino acids. Germline assignment: CDR1 LGHNA and CDR2 YNFKEQ. V lost 0 bases and J lost 3, with 11 bases in between. The CDR3 protein is CASSQDRYGDYGYTF. For the CDR3, the DNA is TGTGCCAGCAGCCAAGATCGATACGGGGACTATGGCTACACCTTC.

On this clone: In the same sample, other DNA sequences code for this CDR3. The CDR3 coding sequence is TGTGCCAGCTCACCACAGGGGGGGAACACTGAAGCTTTCTTT. It specifies CASSPQGGNTEAFF. The chain links TRBV18 to TRBJ1-1; D perhaps matches TRBD1 (6 bases). Germline V gene sequence: CDR1 KGHSH, CDR2 LQKENI. V was shortened by 1 base and J by 1 base, with 7 bases between the two germline ends. The CDR3 sequence is 14 residues long.

This chain joins TRBV14 and TRBJ1-2; no clear D gene. The germline V gene has CDR1 SGHDN and CDR2 FVKESK. The CDR3 spans 12 residues. Trimming took off 2 bases at V and 6 bases at J, with 7 bases between the two ends. The CDR3 spells CASSQSVHGYTF. The CDR3 nucleotides are TGTGCCAGCAGCCAATCGGTCCATGGCTACACCTTC.

The rearrangement uses TRBV7-8 and TRBJ2-2; D is unresolved. Trimming shortened V by 5 bases and J by 8 bases, and 15 bases separated the two germline ends. CDR1 is SGHVS and CDR2 is FQNEAQ in the germline V gene. The CDR3 is 14 residues long. The CDR3 nucleotides are TGTGCCAGCAGCCCGCTAATTATGGGGGGGGAGCTGTTTTTT. Its translation: CASSPLIMGGELFF.

The CDR3 bases are TGTGCCATCAGTGTCAGGGCAGGAAGGGAGACAGATACGCAGTATTTT. Its protein product is CAISVRAGRETDTQYF. The chain employs TRBV10-3 and TRBJ2-3, with D tentatively TRBD1 or TRBD2 (5 bases each). The CDR3 covers 16 residues. The V gene's germline CDR1 is ENHRY and CDR2 SYGVKD. V was pared by 4 bases and J by 3 bases, with 17 bases between.

The chain couples TRBV5-8 to TRBJ2-1, with 7 bases matching TRBD1. Germline V gene sequence: CDR1 SGHTS, CDR2 YDEGEE. The ends lost 3 bases at V and 9 bases at J; junction bases unmatched: 15. The CDR3 spans 16 residues. The CDR3 DNA sequence: TGTGCCAGCAGCTGGACTTTGGGACAGACGTTCTTTGAGCAGTTCTTC. This gives the protein CASSWTLGQTFFEQFF. Full variable domain (rest looked up from reference TRBV5-8 and TRBJ2-1): EAGVTQSPTHLIKTRGQQATLRCSPISGHTSVYWYQQALGLGLQFLLWYDEGEERNRGNFPPRFSGRQFPNYSSELNVNALELEDSALYLCASSWTLGQTFFEQFFGPGTRLTVL.

The gene calls are TRBV2 and TRBJ1-5; D gene ambiguous. Germline values: CDR1 SNHLY, CDR2 FYNNEI. V was clipped by 8 bases and J by 5 bases, with 13 bases between them. This CDR3 has 13 residues. In DNA form, the CDR3 reads TGTGCCAGCGGCCTCATACGCGATCAGCCCCAGCATTTT. It yields the protein CASGLIRDQPQHF.

The chain is built from TRBV2 and TRBJ1-3, with 7 bases aligning to TRBD1. CDR3 size: 14 residues. Trimming at V came to 7 bases and at J to 4 bases, leaving 7 bases not matched to a gene. From germline, CDR1 is SNHLY and CDR2 FYNNEI. The CDR3 spells CASTNRGVGNTIYF. DNA for the CDR3: TGTGCCAGCACCAACAGGGGTGTGGGAAACACCATATATTTT. The complete variable domain, with remaining parts taken from reference TRBV2 and TRBJ1-3, reads EPEVTQTPSHQVTQMGQEVILRCVPISNHLYFYWYRQILGQKVEFLVSFYNNEISEKSEIFDDQFSVERPDGSNFTLKIRSTKLEDSAMYFCASTNRGVGNTIYFGEGSWLTVV.

The rearrangement uses TRBV2 and TRBJ1-6, with 9 bases lining up with TRBD1. J was trimmed by 6 bases and V by 7 bases; bases with no gene match: 7. The CDR3 totals 15 residues. The germline gives CDR1 SNHLY, CDR2 FYNNEI. The CDR3 is CASIGRDRANSPLHF. For the CDR3, the DNA is TGTGCCAGCATCGGAAGGGACAGGGCTAATTCACCCCTCCACTTT.

V usage is TRBV19 and J usage is TRBJ2-4; 10 nucleotides align to TRBD1. The CDR3 has 19 amino acids. The germline gives CDR1 LNHDA, CDR2 SQIVND (reference sequence). V shed 5 bases and J 1 base; nucleotides not matched to a gene: 14. The DNA for the CDR3 is TGTGCCAGTAGTCCTGGGACAGGGGAACAGTGGAGGGCCAAAAACATTCAGTACTTC. Amino acids: CASSPGTGEQWRAKNIQYF.

The gene calls are TRBV9 and TRBJ2-1; D is uncertain. The germline gives CDR1 SGDLS, CDR2 YYNGEE. The CDR3 runs 13 residues. The V and J ends lost 4 bases and 6 bases respectively, with 11 bases between them. The CDR3 reads CASSSLPSNEQFF. The DNA for the CDR3 is TGTGCCAGCAGCTCTTTACCGTCCAATGAGCAGTTCTTC. Based on the CDR3 plus reference TRBV9 and TRBJ2-1, the full variable domain is DSGVTQTPKHLITATGQRVTLRCSPRSGDLSVYWYQQSLDQGLQFLIQYYNGEERAKGNILERFSAQQFPDLHSELNLSSLELGDSALYFCASSSLPSNEQFFGPGTRLTVL.